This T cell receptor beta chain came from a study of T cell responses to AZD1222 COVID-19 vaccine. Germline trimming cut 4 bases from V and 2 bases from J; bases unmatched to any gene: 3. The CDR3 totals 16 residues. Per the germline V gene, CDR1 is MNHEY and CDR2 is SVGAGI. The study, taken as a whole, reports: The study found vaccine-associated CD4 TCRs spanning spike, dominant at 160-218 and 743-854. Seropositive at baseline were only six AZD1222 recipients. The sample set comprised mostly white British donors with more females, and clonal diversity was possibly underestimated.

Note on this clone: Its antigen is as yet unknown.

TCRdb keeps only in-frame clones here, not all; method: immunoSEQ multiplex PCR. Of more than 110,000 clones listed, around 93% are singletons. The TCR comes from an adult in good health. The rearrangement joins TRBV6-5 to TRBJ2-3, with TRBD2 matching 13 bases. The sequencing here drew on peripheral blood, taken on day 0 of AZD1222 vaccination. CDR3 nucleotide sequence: TGTGCCAGCAGTTCACTAGCGGGGGGGTTCACAGATACGCAGTATTTT. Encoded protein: CASSSLAGGFTDTQYF.